What follows describes a single T cell receptor beta chain. The target of this receptor is not known. Nothing much larger sits one base from this clone, and base qualities are not available. Preparation of the library involved the immunoSEQ multiplex PCR assay. TCRdb's version of the immuneACCESS table is confined to in-frame rearrangements and falls short of the full clone set. An unresolved V gene accounts for under half of the shortfall where checked; the remainder is of unknown origin. In all, the sample holds approximately 46,000 clones, and about 89% of those were seen once. The top ten constitute approximately 10% of the sample. The data were taken from a study of control samples from healthy donors and cancer patients (dated by TCRdb to 2018 to 2020). V loses 3 bases of germline sequence and J loses 3 bases, and the interval between the two ends is 8 bases. According to the germline V gene (reference sequence), CDR1 reads MNHEY and CDR2 reads SMNVEV. CDR3 length: 14 amino acids, cysteine to phenylalanine. Only the CDR3 DNA stays, 42 bases, in frame from base 1.

This TCR came from a woman aged 60 to 75 with lung cancer. The chain links TRBV27 with TRBJ2-2, with the identity of the D gene unclear. Sequenced material: PBMCs. The CDR3 protein sequence reads: CASSLIGDTGELFF. The nucleotide sequence reads as follows: TGTGCCAGCAGTTTGATCGGAGACACCGGGGAGCTGTTTTTT.